The rows below give T cell receptor beta chains drawn from one sample of a study of identifying expanded T cells in peripheral blood. Profiling relied on immunoSEQ multiplex PCR, and the TCRdb table lists in-frame clones only, not all of them. This table has some 76,000 clones, roughly 90% appearing once. The specimen sequenced was blood. The receptors stem from a person between 18 and 70 years old in good health. The CDR3 runs from the conserved cysteine through the conserved F or W. Rows may omit the clone size; those that give it use once, few, many or a size class.

v_gene	j_gene	len	abundance	CDR3aa
TRBV27	TRBJ2-2	16	.	CATQMSRTGHSGELFF
TRBV5-1	TRBJ1-1	15	.	CASSLAPTENTEAFF
TRBV5-1	TRBJ2-3	16	.	CASSVAGQGTVDTQYF
TRBV11-2	TRBJ2-5	11	.	CASSFQETQYF
TRBV5-1	TRBJ1-1	14	.	CASSWGTENTEAFF
TRBV6-5	TRBJ2-4	15	.	CASSYHRDQKNIQYF
TRBV21-1	TRBJ1-5	14	.	CASSKAESNQPQHF
TRBV27	TRBJ1-1	16	.	CASSPGQGRMNTEAFF
TRBV28	TRBJ1-1	13	.	CASSLTGNTEAFF
TRBV7-8	TRBJ2-3	16	once	CASSLARALAADTQYF
TRBV15	TRBJ2-5	15	.	CATSRVLGTGETQYF
TRBV6-5	TRBJ1-1	12	.	CASSYGGAEAFF
TRBV6-1	TRBJ1-2	17	once	CASSERQGAQPNYGYTF
TRBV28	TRBJ1-2	14	.	CASSLFDLNYGYTF
TRBV5-1	TRBJ1-3	14	.	CASSPTVSGNTIYF
TRBV11-3	TRBJ2-1	15	.	CASSLGTGRFNEQFF
TRBV4-2	TRBJ1-4	14	.	CASSQQGSNEKLFF
TRBV29-1	TRBJ2-3	13	.	CSVDLLGGDTQYF
TRBV5-1	TRBJ2-7	14	.	CASSLADRGYEQYF
TRBV6-5	TRBJ2-3	14	.	CASSYDERSDTQYF
TRBV10-3	TRBJ2-7	15	.	CAISVWTGVDYEQYF
TRBV5-6	TRBJ2-1	14	.	CASSLQNAYNEQFF
TRBV6-5	TRBJ2-2	15	.	CASSNAGSWTGELFF
TRBV28	TRBJ2-1	15	.	CASIPWREWFYEQFF
TRBV4-3	TRBJ2-7	15	.	CASSQEPYNHYEQYF
TRBV2	TRBJ2-5	14	.	CASQLPGQQETQYF
TRBV25-1	TRBJ2-1	15	.	CASRVSGSSYNEQFF
TRBV7-2	TRBJ1-1	15	once	CASSLFILRSGEAFF
TRBV6-5	TRBJ1-1	12	.	CASSNYNTEAFF
TRBV7-2	TRBJ2-7	13	.	CASSPDRGYEQYF
TRBV6-5	TRBJ2-2	13	once	CASSYSEGGELFF
TRBV5-4	TRBJ1-4	15	once	CASSQTGQTNEKLFF
TRBV10-3	TRBJ1-5	15	.	CAISGSGADNQPQHF
TRBV5-6	TRBJ2-3	12	.	CASSPGLGTQYF
TRBV11-2	TRBJ2-2	15	.	CASSWRTGNTGELFF
TRBV5-3	TRBJ1-5	11	.	CARRLHQPQHF
TRBV30	TRBJ1-2	13	once	CAWSPGGALGYTF
TRBV28	TRBJ1-1	13	.	CASSFDGLTEAFF
TRBV7-9	TRBJ1-1	12	.	CASSRMNTEAFF
TRBV28	TRBJ2-7	13	.	CASSLIQYYEQYF
TRBV15	TRBJ1-5	16	.	CATSRVGAGFNQPQHF
TRBV7-8	TRBJ1-2	15	.	CASSLAGTEQYGYTF
TRBV29-1	TRBJ1-2	12	.	CSATGATRGYTF
TRBV30	TRBJ2-7	13	.	CAWSVGDLGEQYF
TRBV10-3	TRBJ2-2	12	few	CAISAATGELFF
TRBV4-3	TRBJ2-7	16	.	CASSQGPGPQWGEQYF
TRBV28	TRBJ1-5	14	.	CASSLTGHYQPQHF
TRBV28	TRBJ2-3	13	.	CASEIPSTDTQYF
TRBV4-1	TRBJ1-4	15	.	CASSQIAGGGEKLFF